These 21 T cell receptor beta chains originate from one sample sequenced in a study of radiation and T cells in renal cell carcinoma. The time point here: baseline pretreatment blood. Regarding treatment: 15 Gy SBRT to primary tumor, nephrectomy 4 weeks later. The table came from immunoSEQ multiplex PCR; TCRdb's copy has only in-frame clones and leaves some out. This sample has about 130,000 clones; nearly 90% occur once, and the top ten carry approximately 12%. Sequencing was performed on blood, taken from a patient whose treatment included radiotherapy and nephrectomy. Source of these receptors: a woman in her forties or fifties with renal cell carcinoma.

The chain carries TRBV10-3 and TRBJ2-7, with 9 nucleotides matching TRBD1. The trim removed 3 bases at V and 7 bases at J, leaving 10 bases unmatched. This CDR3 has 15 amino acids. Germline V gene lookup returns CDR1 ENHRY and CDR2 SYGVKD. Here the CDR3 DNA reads TGTGCCATCAGTGATATCGGGACAGGGAGAGAAGAGCAGTACTTC. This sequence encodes CAISDIGTGREEQYF.

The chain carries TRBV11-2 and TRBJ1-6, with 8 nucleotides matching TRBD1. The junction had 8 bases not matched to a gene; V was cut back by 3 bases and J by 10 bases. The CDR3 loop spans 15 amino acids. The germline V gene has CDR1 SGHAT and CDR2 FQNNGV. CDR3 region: CASSFQRTGMSPLHF. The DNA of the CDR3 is TGTGCCAGCAGCTTTCAAAGGACAGGGATGTCACCCCTCCACTTT.

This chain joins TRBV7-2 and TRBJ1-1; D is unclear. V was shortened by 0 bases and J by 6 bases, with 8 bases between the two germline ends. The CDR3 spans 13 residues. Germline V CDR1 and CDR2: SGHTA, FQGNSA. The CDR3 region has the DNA TGTGCCAGCAGCTTAGCCTCGGCAGCTGAAGCTTTCTTT. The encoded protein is CASSLASAAEAFF.

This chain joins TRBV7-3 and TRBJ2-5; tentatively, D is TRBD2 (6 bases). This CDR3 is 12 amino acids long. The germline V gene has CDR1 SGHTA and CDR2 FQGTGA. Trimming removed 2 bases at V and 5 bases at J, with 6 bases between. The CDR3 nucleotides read TGTGCCAGCAGCTTACGGGAGGAGACCCAGTACTTC. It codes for CASSLREETQYF.

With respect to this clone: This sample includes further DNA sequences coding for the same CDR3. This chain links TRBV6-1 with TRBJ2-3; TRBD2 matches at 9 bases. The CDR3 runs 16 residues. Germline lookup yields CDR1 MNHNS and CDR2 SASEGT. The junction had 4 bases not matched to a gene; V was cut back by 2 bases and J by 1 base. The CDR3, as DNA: TGTGCCAGCAGTGAAACGACTAGCGGTGGCACAGATACGCAGTATTTT. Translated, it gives CASSETTSGGTDTQYF.

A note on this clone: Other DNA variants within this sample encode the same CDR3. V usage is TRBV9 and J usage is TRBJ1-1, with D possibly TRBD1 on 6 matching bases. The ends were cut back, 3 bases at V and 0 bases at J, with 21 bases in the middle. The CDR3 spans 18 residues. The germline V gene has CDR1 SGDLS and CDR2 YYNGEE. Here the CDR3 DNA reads TGTGCCAGCAGCGGGGAAAGGGGGGGATTCGGCTTGAACACTGAAGCTTTCTTT. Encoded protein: CASSGERGGFGLNTEAFF.

The CDR3 is CASSQTEADTQYF. The CDR3 DNA sequence: TGTGCCAGCAGCCAGACTGAGGCAGATACGCAGTATTTT. The chain uses TRBV5-4 and TRBJ2-3; D is unclear. V was pared by 4 bases and J by 4 bases, with 10 bases between. The CDR3 totals 13 residues. Per germline, CDR1 SGHNT and CDR2 YYREEE (reference sequence).

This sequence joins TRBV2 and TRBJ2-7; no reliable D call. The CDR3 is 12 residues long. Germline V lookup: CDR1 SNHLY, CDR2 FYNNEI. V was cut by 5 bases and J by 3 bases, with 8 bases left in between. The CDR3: CASSTPGYEQYF. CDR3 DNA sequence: TGTGCCAGCAGTACGCCGGGCTACGAGCAGTACTTC.

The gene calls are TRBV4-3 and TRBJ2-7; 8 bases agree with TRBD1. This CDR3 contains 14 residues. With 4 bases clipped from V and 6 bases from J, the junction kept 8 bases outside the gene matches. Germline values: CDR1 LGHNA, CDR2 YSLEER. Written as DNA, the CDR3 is TGCGCCAGCAGCCCTGGGACAGGCCCAGGCGAGCAGTACTTC. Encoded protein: CASSPGTGPGEQYF.

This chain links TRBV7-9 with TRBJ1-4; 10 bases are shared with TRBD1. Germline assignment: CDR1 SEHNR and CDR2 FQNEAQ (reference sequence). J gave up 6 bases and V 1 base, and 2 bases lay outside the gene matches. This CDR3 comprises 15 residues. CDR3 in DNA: TGTGCCAGCAGCTTAGGGGACAGGGGTGATGAAAAACTGTTTTTT. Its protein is CASSLGDRGDEKLFF.

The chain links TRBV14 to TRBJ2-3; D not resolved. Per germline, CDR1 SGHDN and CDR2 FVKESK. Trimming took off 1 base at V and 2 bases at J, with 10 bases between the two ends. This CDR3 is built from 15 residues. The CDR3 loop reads CASSQGGGFTDTQYF. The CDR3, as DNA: TGTGCCAGCAGCCAAGGTGGCGGTTTCACAGATACGCAGTATTTT.

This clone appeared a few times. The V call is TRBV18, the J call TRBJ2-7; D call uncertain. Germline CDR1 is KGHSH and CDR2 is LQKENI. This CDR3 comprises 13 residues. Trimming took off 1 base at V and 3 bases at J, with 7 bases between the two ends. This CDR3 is CASSPQGSYEQYF. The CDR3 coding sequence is TGTGCCAGCTCACCACAGGGCAGCTACGAGCAGTACTTC.

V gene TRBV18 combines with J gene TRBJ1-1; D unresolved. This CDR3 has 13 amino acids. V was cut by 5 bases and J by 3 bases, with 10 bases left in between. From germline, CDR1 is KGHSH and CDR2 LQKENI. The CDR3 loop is CASSAEPDTEAFF. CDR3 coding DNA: TGTGCCAGCTCAGCGGAGCCTGACACTGAAGCTTTCTTT. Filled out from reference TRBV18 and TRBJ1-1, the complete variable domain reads NAGVMQNPRHLVRRRGQEARLRCSPMKGHSHVYWYRQLPEEGLKFMVYLQKENIIDESGMPKERFSAEFPKEGPSILRIQQVVRGDSAAYFCASSAEPDTEAFFGQGTRLTVV.

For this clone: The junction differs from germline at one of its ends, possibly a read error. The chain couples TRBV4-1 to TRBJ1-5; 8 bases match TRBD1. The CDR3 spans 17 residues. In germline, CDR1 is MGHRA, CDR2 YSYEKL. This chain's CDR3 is CASTQESVGTGDQPQHF. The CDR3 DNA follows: TGCGCCAGCACCCAAGAATCTGTGGGGACAGGAGATCAGCCCCAGCATTTT.

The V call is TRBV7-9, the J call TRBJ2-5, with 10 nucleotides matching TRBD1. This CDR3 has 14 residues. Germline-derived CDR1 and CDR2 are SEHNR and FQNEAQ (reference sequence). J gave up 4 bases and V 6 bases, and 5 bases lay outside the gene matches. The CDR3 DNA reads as TGTGCCAGCAGACCGGACAGGGGGTCAGAGACCCAGTACTTC. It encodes CASRPDRGSETQYF.

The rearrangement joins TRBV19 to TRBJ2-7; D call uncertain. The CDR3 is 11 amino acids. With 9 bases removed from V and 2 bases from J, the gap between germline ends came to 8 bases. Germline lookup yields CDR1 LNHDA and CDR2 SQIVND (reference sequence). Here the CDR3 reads CASTDTYEQYF. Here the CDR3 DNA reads TGTGCCAGCACAGATACCTACGAGCAGTACTTC.

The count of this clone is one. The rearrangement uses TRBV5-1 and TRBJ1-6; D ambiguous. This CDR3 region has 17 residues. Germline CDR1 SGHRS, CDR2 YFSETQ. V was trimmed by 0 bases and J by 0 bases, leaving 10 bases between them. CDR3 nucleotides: TGCGCCAGCAGCTTGGAGGCATCGAGCTCCTATAATTCACCCCTCCACTTT. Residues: CASSLEASSSYNSPLHF.

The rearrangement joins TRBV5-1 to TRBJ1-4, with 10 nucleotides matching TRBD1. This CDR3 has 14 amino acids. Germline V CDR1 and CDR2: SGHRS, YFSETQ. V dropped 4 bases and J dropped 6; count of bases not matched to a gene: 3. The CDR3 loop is CASSTGQGDEKLFF. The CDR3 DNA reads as TGCGCCAGCAGCACCGGACAGGGGGATGAAAAACTGTTTTTT. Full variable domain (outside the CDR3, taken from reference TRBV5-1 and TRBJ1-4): KAGVTQTPRYLIKTRGQQVTLSCSPISGHRSVSWYQQTPGQGLQFLFEYFSETQRNKGNFPGRFSGRQFSNSRSEMNVSTLELGDSALYLCASSTGQGDEKLFFGSGTQLSVL.

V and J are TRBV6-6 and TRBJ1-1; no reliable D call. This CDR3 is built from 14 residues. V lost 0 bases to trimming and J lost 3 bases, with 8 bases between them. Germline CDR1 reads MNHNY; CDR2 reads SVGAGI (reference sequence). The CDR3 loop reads CASSYSEWDTEAFF. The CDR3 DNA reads TGTGCCAGCAGTTACTCTGAGTGGGACACTGAAGCTTTCTTT.

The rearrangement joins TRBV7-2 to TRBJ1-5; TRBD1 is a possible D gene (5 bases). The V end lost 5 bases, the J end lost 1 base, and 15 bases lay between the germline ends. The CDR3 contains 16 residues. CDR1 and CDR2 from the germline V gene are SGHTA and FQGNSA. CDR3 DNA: TGTGCCAGCAGCGCGGACAAACGGGGCAGCAATCAGCCCCAGCATTTT. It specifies CASSADKRGSNQPQHF.

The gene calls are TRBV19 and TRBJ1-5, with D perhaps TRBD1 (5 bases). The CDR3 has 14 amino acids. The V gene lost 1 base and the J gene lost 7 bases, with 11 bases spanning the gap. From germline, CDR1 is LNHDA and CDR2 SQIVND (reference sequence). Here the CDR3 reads CASSIVGRGQPQHF. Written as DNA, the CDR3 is TGTGCCAGTAGTATAGTGGGGAGGGGCCAGCCCCAGCATTTT. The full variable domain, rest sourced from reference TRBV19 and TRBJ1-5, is DGGITQSPKYLFRKEGQNVTLSCEQNLNHDAMYWYRQDPGQGLRLIYYSQIVNDFQKGDIAEGYSVSREKKESFPLTVTSAQKNPTAFYLCASSIVGRGQPQHFGDGTRLSIL.